One sample yielded the 28 T cell receptor beta chains listed below, sequenced in a study of cytomegalovirus exposure and HLA in healthy donors (dated by TCRdb to 2015 to 2018). Library preparation used the immunoSEQ multiplex PCR assay. Sourced from immuneACCESS, this table was stored by TCRdb with only in-frame sequences that have V and J called. A share of the clones is absent; for the studies checked, an unresolved V gene accounts for under half, and the remainder has no known explanation. A total of around 150,000 clones appear in this sample, just under 85% of them only once. 2% to 2.5% of the sample lies in the top ten. The material sequenced was PBMCs. The source is a man aged 30-40 years in good health and CMV-seropositive.

V usage is TRBV6-1 and J usage is TRBJ2-1; D remains unclear. The CDR3 runs to 12 residues. V was pared by 4 bases and J by 5 bases, with 6 bases between. Per the germline V gene, CDR1 is MNHNS and CDR2 is SASEGT. The CDR3 sequence is CASSGANNEQFF. For the CDR3, the DNA is TGTGCCAGCAGTGGGGCCAACAATGAGCAGTTCTTC.

In its sample, this clone was seen many times. The chain links TRBV9 to TRBJ2-3; D unclear. CDR3 length: 17 amino acids. The V gene lost 0 bases and the J gene lost 0 bases, with 14 bases spanning the gap. Germline V gene data show CDR1 as SGDLS and CDR2 as YYNGEE. The DNA of the CDR3 is TGTGCCAGCAGCGTAGGCAGGTATACCGCTAGCACAGATACGCAGTATTTT. Protein sequence: CASSVGRYTASTDTQYF.

The gene calls are TRBV18 and TRBJ1-5; TRBD1 agrees at 10 bases. J was trimmed by 5 bases and V by 4 bases; bases with no gene match: 8. Germline V gene sequence: CDR1 KGHSH, CDR2 LQKENI. This CDR3 region has 16 residues. CDR3 protein: CASSLMTGGADQPQHF. The CDR3 DNA reads TGTGCCAGCTCACTAATGACAGGGGGCGCGGATCAGCCCCAGCATTTT.

The chain carries TRBV6-1 and TRBJ2-5; 9 bases agree with TRBD1. The CDR3 consists of 15 residues. The V gene's germline CDR1 is MNHNS and CDR2 SASEGT. The V gene end was trimmed by 2 bases and the J gene end by 4 bases; junction bases not matched to a gene: 5. CDR3 region: CASSERTGVRETQYF. The DNA of the CDR3 is TGTGCCAGCAGTGAACGGACAGGGGTAAGAGAGACCCAGTACTTC.

The chain links TRBV27 to TRBJ1-2, with 8 bases that match TRBD1. The CDR3 totals 14 residues. V lost 8 bases to trimming and J lost 2 bases; unmatched junction nucleotides: 7. Germline V CDR1 and CDR2: MNHEY, SMNVEV (reference sequence). CDR3 loop: CASSDRQGNYGYTF. The CDR3 DNA reads as TGTGCCAGCTCTGATAGACAGGGGAACTATGGCTACACCTTC.

The chain is built from TRBV7-6 and TRBJ2-1; D gene uncertain. The CDR3 is made up of 15 amino acids. The V gene's germline CDR1 is SGHVS and CDR2 FNYEAQ. V was shortened by 0 bases and J by 5 bases, with 11 bases between the two germline ends. Written as DNA, the CDR3 is TGTGCCAGCAGCTTAGCTTTAACGGAGAACAATGAGCAGTTCTTC. Translation gives CASSLALTENNEQFF.

This clone was counted a single time. The V call is TRBV30, the J call TRBJ2-3, with D tentatively TRBD2 (7 bases). The V gene's germline CDR1 is GTSNPN and CDR2 SVGIG (reference sequence). The CDR3 runs 17 residues. Trimming left V 6 bases short and J 1 base short, with 23 bases between. The CDR3 is CACLGWRGPVGTDTQYF. CDR3 bases: TGTGCCTGCCTTGGGTGGCGGGGGCCAGTCGGCACAGATACGCAGTATTTT.

The rearrangement links TRBV27 to TRBJ2-7, with D maybe TRBD1 (5 bases). This CDR3 is built from 13 residues. Germline loops: CDR1 MNHEY, CDR2 SMNVEV (reference sequence). Trimming shortened V by 7 bases and J by 4 bases, and 14 bases separated the two germline ends. The CDR3, as DNA: TGTGCCAGCAATTCTCAGGGATCGTACGAGCAGTACTTC. It is translated as CASNSQGSYEQYF.

V is TRBV7-9 and J is TRBJ2-3; TRBD1 matches at 10 bases. This CDR3 has 16 residues. Germline V gene data show CDR1 as SEHNR and CDR2 as FQNEAQ (reference sequence). V lost 2 bases, J lost 3 bases, and 5 bases stayed unmatched. CDR3 sequence (DNA): TGTGCCAGCAGCTTACGGGACAGGGGATGGACAGATACGCAGTATTTT. Protein product: CASSLRDRGWTDTQYF.

V and J are TRBV5-6 and TRBJ1-5; TRBD1 aligns across 8 bases. The germline CDR1 and CDR2 sequences are SGHDT and YYEEEE. The V segment lost 4 bases and the J segment 0 bases; nucleotides outside the gene matches: 3. This CDR3 is 15 amino acids long. CDR3 protein: CASSLDRASNQPQHF. Written as DNA, the CDR3 is TGTGCCAGCAGCCTGGACAGGGCTAGCAATCAGCCCCAGCATTTT.

The chain carries TRBV18 and TRBJ1-4, with a weak D call TRBD1 (6 bases). The germline V gene has CDR1 KGHSH and CDR2 LQKENI. The germline V and J ends were trimmed by 5 bases and 8 bases, with 6 bases remaining between them. The CDR3 sequence is 11 residues long. The CDR3 is CASSRGEKLFF. The CDR3 bases are TGTGCCAGCTCAAGGGGGGAAAAACTGTTTTTT.

This clone has only a few counts. This chain links TRBV4-3 with TRBJ2-5; 9 bases are shared with TRBD2. V lost 0 bases to trimming and J lost 5 bases; unmatched junction nucleotides: 7. Germline V CDR1 and CDR2: LGHNA, YSLEER. This CDR3 contains 16 residues. CDR3 amino acids: CASSQDLGGGAETQYF. DNA for the CDR3: TGCGCCAGCAGCCAAGATCTGGGCGGGGGGGCCGAGACCCAGTACTTC.

The chain employs TRBV2 and TRBJ2-7; the match to TRBD1 covers 8 bases. Germline CDR1 and CDR2: SNHLY and FYNNEI. This CDR3 has 14 amino acids. V was clipped by 5 bases and J by 6 bases; unmatched bases: 9. The CDR3 sequence is CASSSDRDSLEQYF. CDR3 coding DNA: TGTGCCAGCAGTTCGGACAGGGATTCGCTCGAGCAGTACTTC.

This clone was seen once. The chain links TRBV4-3 to TRBJ1-4; tentative D call: TRBD1 (5 bases). V was trimmed by 2 bases and J by 4 bases, leaving 17 bases between them. This CDR3 contains 17 residues. Per the germline V gene, CDR1 is LGHNA and CDR2 is YSLEER. CDR3 amino acids: CASSQNRMETVNEKLFF. The DNA for the CDR3 is TGCGCCAGCAGCCAAAATCGGATGGAGACAGTTAATGAAAAACTGTTTTTT.

The chain employs TRBV9 and TRBJ2-7; 7 bases are a match to TRBD1. J gave up 5 bases and V 3 bases, and 5 bases lay outside the gene matches. This CDR3 has 13 amino acids. Germline V lookup: CDR1 SGDLS, CDR2 YYNGEE. The CDR3 is CASSDTTGDEQYF. The DNA for the CDR3 is TGTGCCAGCAGCGACACAACAGGGGACGAGCAGTACTTC.

V and J are TRBV18 and TRBJ2-3, with D tentatively TRBD1 (5 bases). Germline values: CDR1 KGHSH, CDR2 LQKENI. The CDR3 is made up of 14 amino acids. V was clipped by 0 bases and J by 4 bases, with 8 bases between them. Written as DNA, the CDR3 is TGTGCCAGCTCACCACCGCTCAGGGCAGATACGCAGTATTTT. Translated, it gives CASSPPLRADTQYF.

The J gene is TRBJ2-3, the V gene TRBV14, with 9 bases fitting TRBD2. Trimming took 7 bases from V and 4 from J; bases not matched to a gene: 3. The CDR3 length is 13 residues. Germline loops: CDR1 SGHDN, CDR2 FVKESK. The CDR3 loop reads CASNRGGADTQYF. The CDR3 DNA follows: TGTGCCAGCAACCGCGGGGGGGCAGATACGCAGTATTTT.

Here the CDR3 DNA reads TGTGCCAGCAGTGGGACAGATGGAGGCTACACCTTC. It is translated as CASSGTDGGYTF. The chain links TRBV2 to TRBJ1-2, with D maybe TRBD1 (6 bases). Germline assignment: CDR1 SNHLY and CDR2 FYNNEI. The CDR3 consists of 12 residues. Trimming took off 4 bases at V and 8 bases at J, with 11 bases between the two ends.

Regarding this clone: At one boundary the junction diverges from the germline segment, which might be a read error. The DNA for the CDR3 is TGTGCCAGTAGTATGCGAGGGAACGCTGAAGCTTTCTTT. Its translation: CASSMRGNAEAFF. The rearrangement joins TRBV19 to TRBJ1-1; unclear D gene. This CDR3 has 13 amino acids. CDR1 is LNHDA and CDR2 is SQIVND in the germline V gene (reference sequence).

The chain employs TRBV13 and TRBJ2-5; TRBD2 agrees at 8 bases. Trimming removed 1 base from V and 6 bases from J; junction bases left unmatched: 7. CDR3 size: 15 residues. Germline-derived CDR1 and CDR2 are PRHDT and FYEKMQ (reference sequence). Written as DNA, the CDR3 is TGTGCCAGCAGCTTAGTGCGGGGGGTTTCTCAGACCCAGTACTTC. This sequence encodes CASSLVRGVSQTQYF.

V gene TRBV7-2 combines with J gene TRBJ2-7; 12 nucleotides align to TRBD2. The CDR3 is 15 amino acids. Germline-derived CDR1 and CDR2 are SGHTA and FQGNSA. V was pared by 1 base and J by 7 bases, with 5 bases of the junction left unmatched. The CDR3 sequence is CASSLDLAGGWEQYF. As DNA, the CDR3 is TGTGCCAGCAGCTTAGATCTAGCGGGGGGGTGGGAGCAGTACTTC.

This clone has only one observation. The J gene is TRBJ1-2, the V gene TRBV6-5; maybe TRBD1 (6 bases). CDR1 is MNHEY, CDR2 SVGAGI, per germline. The germline V and J ends were trimmed by 2 bases and 8 bases, with 12 bases remaining between them. The CDR3 is made up of 13 amino acids. Here the CDR3 DNA reads TGTGCCAGCAGTTACGGACAGAATAGGGGCTACACCTTC. This codes for CASSYGQNRGYTF.

This clone was observed a single time. The rearrangement uses TRBV6-6 and TRBJ1-1; maybe TRBD1 (5 bases). The germline V gene has CDR1 MNHNY and CDR2 SVGAGI (reference sequence). V was cut by 2 bases and J by 3 bases, with 13 bases left in between. CDR3 length: 15 residues. The DNA of the CDR3 is TGTGCCAGCAGTTACGGTAGGGGATCTTACACTGAAGCTTTCTTT. Amino acid sequence: CASSYGRGSYTEAFF.

The V gene is TRBV6-5, the J gene TRBJ1-6; D is perhaps TRBD1 (6 bases). Trimming shortened V by 3 bases and J by 9 bases, and 12 bases separated the two germline ends. This CDR3 has 14 amino acids. The germline V gene has CDR1 MNHEY and CDR2 SVGAGI. The CDR3, as DNA: TGTGCCAGCAGTTATGGGACATTTGCTTCACCCCTCCACTTT. It translates to CASSYGTFASPLHF.

The chain employs TRBV29-1 and TRBJ1-1, with TRBD1 as a possible D gene (5 bases). Germline-derived CDR1 and CDR2 are SQVTM and ANQGSEA. The CDR3 spans 13 residues. V dropped 6 bases and J dropped 7 bases, with 18 bases sitting between them. CDR3 sequence: CSVETAEHGEAFF. For the CDR3, the DNA is TGCAGCGTCGAGACAGCCGAACATGGTGAAGCTTTCTTT.

This clone was seen more than once but under ten times. The chain has TRBV6-1 and TRBJ1-1; TRBD1 is a possible D gene (5 bases). The CDR3 is 13 amino acids. V lost 2 bases and J 3 bases, leaving 7 bases between the germline ends. Germline CDR1 and CDR2: MNHNS and SASEGT. This chain's CDR3 is CASSESRDTEAFF. The DNA of the CDR3 is TGTGCCAGCAGTGAATCCAGGGACACTGAAGCTTTCTTT.

V and J are TRBV4-1 and TRBJ2-3; the D is unclear. The CDR3 consists of 13 residues. V was shortened by 4 bases and J by 2 bases, with 7 bases between the two germline ends. From germline, CDR1 is MGHRA and CDR2 YSYEKL. The CDR3 spells CASSPWPTDTQYF. The CDR3 DNA sequence: TGCGCCAGCAGCCCTTGGCCCACAGATACGCAGTATTTT.

The table lists this clone with a count of one. This chain connects TRBV18 to TRBJ1-4; possible D gene TRBD1, 6 bases. Trimming shortened V by 1 base and J by 8 bases, and 14 bases separated the two germline ends. This CDR3 region has 15 residues. Germline V gene data show CDR1 as KGHSH and CDR2 as LQKENI. The CDR3 coding sequence is TGTGCCAGCTCACCACAGCAGGGGTTGGGAGAAAAACTGTTTTTT. This translates into CASSPQQGLGEKLFF.